This T cell receptor (beta chain) was recorded in a study of T-cell reconstitution after alpha-beta-depleted transplantation in children. V shed 3 bases, J shed 5 bases, and the junction held 9 bases outside the gene matches. The germline V gene has CDR1 SQVTM and CDR2 ANQGSEA. This CDR3 comprises 15 residues. This clonotype has a handful of counts. It was with unique molecular identifiers that the TCRbeta library was prepared. One entry per CDR3 protein, called by TCRdb with MiXCR from the PCR reads. The table has approximately 500,000 distinct CDR3 sequences, about a quarter seen once. Sample: PBMCs, taken before TCRalphabeta/CD19-depleted stem cell transplant. V gene TRBV29-1 combines with J gene TRBJ2-1; TRBD2 matches at 8 bases. The clonotype was recovered from a boy younger than two with Wiskott-Aldrich syndrome, due to receive a stem cell transplant. The CDR3 protein is CSVDGSGSIHNEQFF. The DNA of the CDR3 is TGCAGCGTTGATGGGAGCGGGAGTATCCACAATGAGCAGTTCTTC.